Listed below are T cell receptor beta chains from one sample, sequenced in a study of response to subunit inactivated influenza vaccine. From the RT-PCR reads, TCRdb called clonotypes with MiXCR, one entry per CDR3 protein. The sample has hundreds of thousands of distinct CDR3 sequences; 14% are singletons. Sequenced material: PBMCs from blood, taken roughly 15 days before vaccination. Receptors originate from a man over 45 who received an inactivated influenza vaccine. Both conserved end residues are part of each CDR3. D genes are given only for firm matches. Size is stated for part of the rows, as once, few or many counts, or as a class when the clone is expanded.

J: TRBJ2-7
D: NA
V: TRBV28
size: NA
DNA: TGTGCCAGTAGCCGATACGATAGCGGAACTACCTCCTACGAGCAGTACTTC
CDR3: CASSRYDSGTTSYEQYF

J: TRBJ2-7
D: NA
V: TRBV9
size: few
DNA: TGTGCCAGCAGCGTAGCAGGAGATAGCTCCTACGAGCAGTACTTC
CDR3: CASSVAGDSSYEQYF

J: TRBJ2-5
D: NA
V: TRBV3-1
size: NA
DNA: TGTGCCAGCAGCCAGAATCACCGACTAGAAGAGACCCAGTACTTC
CDR3: CASSQNHRLEETQYF

J: TRBJ2-1
D: TRBD2
V: TRBV6-6
size: few
DNA: TGTGCCAGCACGCGCGGGAGTTACAATGAGCAGTTCTTC
CDR3: CASTRGSYNEQFF

J: TRBJ2-3
D: NA
V: TRBV20-1
size: few
DNA: TGCAGTGCTATCCCCGGGGATACGCAGTATTTT
CDR3: CSAIPGDTQYF

J: TRBJ2-1
D: NA
V: TRBV20-1
size: NA
DNA: TGCAGTGCTAGAAGACGGGGGGCTTACAATGAGCAGTTCTTC
CDR3: CSARRRGAYNEQFF

J: TRBJ1-4
D: NA
V: TRBV25-1
size: few
DNA: TGTGCCAGCAGGGACCTTGGGGATGAAAAACTGTTTTTT
CDR3: CASRDLGDEKLFF

J: TRBJ2-3
D: NA
V: TRBV6-1
size: NA
DNA: TGTGCCAGCAGTGAATTGGTAGATACGCAGTATTTT
CDR3: CASSELVDTQYF

J: TRBJ2-2
D: NA
V: TRBV2
size: NA
DNA: TGTGCCAGCAGATACAGGGAGCTGTTTTTT
CDR3: CASRYRELFF

J: TRBJ1-5
D: NA
V: TRBV20-1
size: many
DNA: TGCAGTGCTAGCTCCACGGACCGCGGCAATCAGCCCCAGCATTTT
CDR3: CSASSTDRGNQPQHF

J: TRBJ2-2
D: NA
V: TRBV6-2/TRBV6-3
size: few
DNA: TGTGCCGCGCGTGAGAGTTCCACCGGGGAGCTGTTTTTT
CDR3: CAARESSTGELFF

J: TRBJ2-5
D: NA
V: TRBV6-5
size: NA
DNA: TGTGCCAGCAGTTCCAGACAGCGTATTATCCAAGAGACCCAGTACTTC
CDR3: CASSSRQRIIQETQYF

J: TRBJ2-5
D: TRBD2
V: TRBV5-1
size: few
DNA: TGCGCCACCGGACTAGACCAAGAGACCCAGTACTTC
CDR3: CATGLDQETQYF

J: TRBJ2-7
D: TRBD2
V: TRBV20-1
size: NA
DNA: TGCAGTGCCGTGGGGACTAGCGGGAGGACCTACGAGCAGTACTTC
CDR3: CSAVGTSGRTYEQYF

J: TRBJ2-3
D: TRBD2
V: TRBV20-1
size: few
DNA: TGCAGTGCTCAGCGGGAGGGCACAGATACGCAGTATTTT
CDR3: CSAQREGTDTQYF

J: TRBJ2-1
D: NA
V: TRBV4-1
size: NA
DNA: TGCGCCAGCAGCCAACGGGAGACTTACAATGAGCAGTTCTTC
CDR3: CASSQRETYNEQFF

J: TRBJ2-2
D: NA
V: TRBV4-2
size: few
DNA: TGTGCCAGCAGCCAAGATAGGAGACCGGACACCGGGGAGCTGTTTTTT
CDR3: CASSQDRRPDTGELFF

J: TRBJ2-7
D: NA
V: TRBV5-1
size: few
DNA: TGCGCCAGCAGCTTGGGTGCTAGCGCCAAGCAGTACTTC
CDR3: CASSLGASAKQYF

J: TRBJ1-2
D: NA
V: TRBV12-3/TRBV12-4
size: NA
DNA: TGTGCCAGCAACTTGGTAGGGAGTTATGGCTACACCTTC
CDR3: CASNLVGSYGYTF